A selection of T cell receptor beta chains follows, all from one sample in a study of blood T cell repertoires in COVID-19. Only in-frame clones appear in the TCRdb table, and some are missing; sequencing was by immunoSEQ multiplex PCR. Seen here are over 60,000 clones, around 90% observed once, and the top ten hold about 5%. The sequencing input was peripheral blood. The receptors stem from a man in his fifties or sixties with acute or convalescent COVID-19. The CDR3 runs from the conserved cysteine through the conserved F or W.

CDR3 protein: CASSVGGTPAEKLFF
V gene: TRBV9
J gene: TRBJ1-4

CDR3 protein: CASSLAGRSTDTQYF
V gene: TRBV5-5
J gene: TRBJ2-3

CDR3 protein: CASSQTSRGEQFF
V gene: TRBV14
J gene: TRBJ2-1

CDR3 protein: CASSQGRGTEAFF
V gene: TRBV18
J gene: TRBJ1-1

CDR3 protein: CASNVGTGGYEQYF
V gene: TRBV9
J gene: TRBJ2-7

CDR3 protein: CASSLSGSGTGELFF
V gene: TRBV27
J gene: TRBJ2-2

CDR3 protein: CASSLGDRGWNTEAFF
V gene: TRBV5-1
J gene: TRBJ1-1

CDR3 protein: CAIREGLARELFF
V gene: TRBV10-3
J gene: TRBJ2-2

CDR3 protein: CASSFEGGETQYF
V gene: TRBV11-3
J gene: TRBJ2-5

CDR3 protein: CASKESQGVSGELFF
V gene: TRBV19
J gene: TRBJ2-2

CDR3 protein: CASSPTKSGNTIYF
V gene: TRBV3-1/TRBV3-2
J gene: TRBJ1-3

CDR3 protein: CASSLSPRNTEAFF
V gene: TRBV18
J gene: TRBJ1-1

CDR3 protein: CASSQSLSDTIYF
V gene: TRBV18
J gene: TRBJ1-3

CDR3 protein: CASSLTVRALSGNTIYF
V gene: TRBV7-6
J gene: TRBJ1-3

CDR3 protein: CATKRTGSTDTQYF
V gene: TRBV15
J gene: TRBJ2-3

CDR3 protein: CASSLGGQGSQYNEQFF
V gene: TRBV5-1
J gene: TRBJ2-1

CDR3 protein: CAIRGQGVSTDTQYF
V gene: TRBV10-3
J gene: TRBJ2-3

CDR3 protein: CAISGSLPFYEQYF
V gene: TRBV10-3
J gene: TRBJ2-7

CDR3 protein: CASSSGQGIGYEKLFF
V gene: TRBV7-9
J gene: TRBJ1-4

CDR3 protein: CASSIPPGHTEAFF
V gene: TRBV7-2
J gene: TRBJ1-1

CDR3 protein: CASSSGQVINEKLFF
V gene: TRBV27
J gene: TRBJ1-4

CDR3 protein: CASSKTGTGGSLSGYTF
V gene: TRBV19
J gene: TRBJ1-2

CDR3 protein: CASSYSSGNEQFF
V gene: TRBV6-5
J gene: TRBJ2-1

CDR3 protein: CSVEDRLAGEYNEQFF
V gene: TRBV29-1
J gene: TRBJ2-1

CDR3 protein: CASSTPRTGSGNTIYF
V gene: TRBV19
J gene: TRBJ1-3

CDR3 protein: CASSVSRQGVRPQHF
V gene: TRBV19
J gene: TRBJ1-5

CDR3 protein: CASSLNRASYEQYF
V gene: TRBV11-2
J gene: TRBJ2-7

CDR3 protein: CASSTSGRAQNTGELFF
V gene: TRBV13
J gene: TRBJ2-2

CDR3 protein: CASSLGQGARQKLFF
V gene: TRBV5-6
J gene: TRBJ1-4

CDR3 protein: CSGGNTGGAEFF
V gene: TRBV29-1
J gene: TRBJ2-1